This T cell receptor (beta chain) was obtained from a study of CD8 T cells in ankylosing spondylitis. In TCRdb, the 5' RACE reads were re-called with MiXCR into one record per CDR3 protein. There are some 350,000 distinct CDR3 sequences in the sample; roughly 14% occur only once, and roughly 0.99% lies in the top ten. This clonotype was counted a few times. Germline V gene lookup returns CDR1 KGHSH and CDR2 LQKENI. The germline V and J ends were trimmed by 4 bases and 7 bases, with 13 bases remaining between them. The CDR3 covers 13 residues. The specimen sequenced was blood, either unsorted or a sorted T cell fraction (not recorded which). This TCR was recovered from a male donor with ankylosing spondylitis or in good health (not recorded which). This sequence joins TRBV18 and TRBJ1-2; no reliable D call. CDR3 coding DNA: TGTGCCAGCTCACTGGCCAAGGACGGTGGCTACACCTTC. Residues: CASSLAKDGGYTF.